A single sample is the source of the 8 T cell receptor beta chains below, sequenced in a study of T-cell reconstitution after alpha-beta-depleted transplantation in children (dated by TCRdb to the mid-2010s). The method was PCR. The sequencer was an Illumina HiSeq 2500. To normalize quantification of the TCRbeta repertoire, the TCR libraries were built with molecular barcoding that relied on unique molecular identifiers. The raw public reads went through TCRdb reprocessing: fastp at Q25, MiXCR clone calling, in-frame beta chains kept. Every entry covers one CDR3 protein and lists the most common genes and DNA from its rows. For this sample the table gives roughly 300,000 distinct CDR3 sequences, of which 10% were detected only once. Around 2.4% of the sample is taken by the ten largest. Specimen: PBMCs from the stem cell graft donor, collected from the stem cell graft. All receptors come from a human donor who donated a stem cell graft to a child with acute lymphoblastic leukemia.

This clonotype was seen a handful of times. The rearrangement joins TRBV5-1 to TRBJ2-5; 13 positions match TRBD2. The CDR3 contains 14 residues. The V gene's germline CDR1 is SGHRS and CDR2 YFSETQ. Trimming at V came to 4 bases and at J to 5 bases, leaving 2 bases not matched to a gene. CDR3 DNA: TGCGCCAGCAGCCCGACTAGCGGGAGGGAGACCCAGTACTTC. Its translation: CASSPTSGRETQYF.

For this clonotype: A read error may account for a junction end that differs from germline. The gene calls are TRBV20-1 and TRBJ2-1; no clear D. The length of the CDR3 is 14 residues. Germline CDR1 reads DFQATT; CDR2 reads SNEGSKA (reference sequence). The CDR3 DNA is TGCAGTGCTAGAGCCGTGATAACCTACGATGAGCAGTTCTTC. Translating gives CSARAVITYDEQFF.

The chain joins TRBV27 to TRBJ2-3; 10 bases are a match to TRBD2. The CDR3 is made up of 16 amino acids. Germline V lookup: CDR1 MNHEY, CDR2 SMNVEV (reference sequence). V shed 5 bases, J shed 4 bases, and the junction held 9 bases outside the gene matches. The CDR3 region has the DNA TGTGCCAGCAGTCCGGCTCTAGCGGGAGTCCCAGATACGCAGTATTTT. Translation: CASSPALAGVPDTQYF.

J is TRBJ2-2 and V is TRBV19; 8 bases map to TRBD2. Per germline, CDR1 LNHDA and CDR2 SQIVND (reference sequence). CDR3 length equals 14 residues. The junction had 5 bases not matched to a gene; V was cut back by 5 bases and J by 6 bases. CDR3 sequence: CASSPGLGSGELFF. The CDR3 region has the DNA TGTGCCAGTAGTCCGGGACTAGGGTCCGGGGAGCTGTTTTTT.

The CDR3 sequence is CASSPQVPPNEQFF. In DNA, the CDR3 is TGTGCCAGCAGCCCTCAGGTTCCTCCGAATGAGCAGTTCTTC. The gene calls are TRBV7-3 and TRBJ2-1; no firm D call. The germline V gene encodes CDR1 SGHTA and CDR2 FQGTGA. Trimming removed 5 bases at V and 7 bases at J, with 15 bases between. There are 14 residues in the CDR3.

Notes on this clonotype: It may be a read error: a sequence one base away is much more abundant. The CDR3 region has the DNA TGTGCCAGCAGCGGGGGCGCCAGGGATACGCAGTATTTT. It yields the protein CASSGGARDTQYF. The chain has TRBV7-3 and TRBJ2-3; D possibly corresponds to TRBD1 (6 bases). The CDR3 extends over 13 amino acids. The germline gives CDR1 SGHTA, CDR2 FQGTGA. Between the trimmed V and J ends, which lost 5 bases and 6 bases, there was a span of 12 bases.

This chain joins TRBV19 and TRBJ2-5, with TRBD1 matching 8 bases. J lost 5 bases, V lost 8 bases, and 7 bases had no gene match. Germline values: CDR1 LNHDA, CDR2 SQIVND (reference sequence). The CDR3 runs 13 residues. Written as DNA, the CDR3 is TGTGCCAGTGGAGGACAGGGCCCGGAGACCCAGTACTTC. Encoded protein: CASGGQGPETQYF.

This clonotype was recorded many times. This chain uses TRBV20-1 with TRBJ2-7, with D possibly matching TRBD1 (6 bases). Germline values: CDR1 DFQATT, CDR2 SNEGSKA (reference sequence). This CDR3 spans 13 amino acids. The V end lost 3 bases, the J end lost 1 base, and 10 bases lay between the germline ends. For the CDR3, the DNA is TGCAGTGCTAGTAGGGGGAATTCCTACGAGCAGTACTTC. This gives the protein CSASRGNSYEQYF.